Below, one T cell receptor beta chain is given with its context. Its antigen remains unknown. This table comes from immunoSEQ multiplex PCR, and its TCRdb copy is limited to in-frame clones, with some not included. In the table there are some 100,000 clones, 70% to 85% of which are singletons. This entry is derived from a study of PD-1 blockade in mismatch repair-deficient tumors. Study in general: Patients had about a dozen mismatch repair-deficient cancer types and were previously treated and progressing.

General study points: Tumor-resident clones, often undetectable pretreatment in blood, expanded then contracted after pembrolizumab.

TCR sequencing covered a few patients who responded to pembrolizumab. The CDR3 runs to 15 residues. V lost 4 bases and J 6 bases, leaving 16 bases between the germline ends. Per the germline V gene, CDR1 is SGHTA and CDR2 is FQGTGA. This specimen was peripheral blood, taken roughly eight months after starting pembrolizumab. This chain links TRBV7-3 with TRBJ2-1; D perhaps matches TRBD1 (6 bases). The TCR originated in an adult with mismatch repair-deficient cancer. CDR3 protein: CASSSSGASGNEQFF. The CDR3 bases are TGTGCCAGCAGCTCATCAGGGGCTAGTGGCAATGAGCAGTTCTTC.